The 26 T cell receptor beta chains below come from one sample, sequenced in a study of blood T cell repertoires in COVID-19. Only in-frame clones appear in the TCRdb table, and some are missing; sequencing was by immunoSEQ multiplex PCR. Found here are about 280,000 clones, 80% to 90% of them singletons; the top ten hold 7.5% to 10%. Sequenced input: peripheral blood. These TCRs come from a woman aged 50 to 65 who had recovered from COVID-19.

The chain has TRBV10-3 and TRBJ2-7; tentatively, D is TRBD1 (5 bases). Germline CDR1 and CDR2: ENHRY and SYGVKD. The CDR3 consists of 13 residues. Trimming cost V 3 bases and J 5 bases, with 11 bases left between them. The CDR3, as DNA: TGTGCCATCAGTGACGGCAGGGTCCACGAGCAGTACTTC. Protein sequence: CAISDGRVHEQYF.

V is TRBV18 and J is TRBJ1-5; D uncertain. There are 13 residues in the CDR3. In germline, CDR1 is KGHSH, CDR2 LQKENI. The ends were cut back, 3 bases at V and 4 bases at J, with 7 bases in the middle. The CDR3 nucleotides are TGTGCCAGCTCACCCGCCACTAATCAGCCCCAGCATTTT. This gives the protein CASSPATNQPQHF.

The chain has TRBV10-3 and TRBJ2-5, with TRBD1 matching over 9 bases. With 6 bases clipped from V and 3 bases from J, the junction kept 2 bases outside the gene matches. CDR1 is ENHRY, CDR2 SYGVKD, per germline. The CDR3 has 13 residues. CDR3 bases: TGTGCCATCAGACGACAGGGGGAAGAGACCCAGTACTTC. Translating it yields CAIRRQGEETQYF.

This clone came up once. This rearrangement joins TRBV25-1 to TRBJ2-5, with TRBD1 matching 9 bases. With 3 bases clipped from V and 3 bases from J, the junction kept 2 bases outside the gene matches. CDR3 length equals 14 residues. Germline lookup yields CDR1 MGHDK and CDR2 SYGVNS. In DNA, the CDR3 is TGTGCCAGCAGTGAGGGGGACAGGGAAGAGACCCAGTACTTC. It yields the protein CASSEGDREETQYF.

As regards this clone: The same CDR3 arises from other DNA sequences in this sample as well. The chain recombines TRBV5-1 with TRBJ1-6, with 9 bases that match TRBD1. This CDR3 comprises 15 residues. The germline V gene encodes CDR1 SGHRS and CDR2 YFSETQ. V trimming: 4 bases; J trimming: 6 bases; junction bases outside the gene matches: 5. The CDR3 region is CASSLRQGGNSPLHF. CDR3 coding DNA: TGCGCCAGCAGCCTACGACAGGGGGGTAATTCACCCCTCCACTTT.

This chain links TRBV6-5 with TRBJ1-2; D might be TRBD1 (5 bases). Trimming pared 8 bases from V and 4 bases from J, leaving 11 bases between. From germline, CDR1 is MNHEY and CDR2 SVGAGI. The CDR3 sequence is 12 residues long. The CDR3 bases are TGTGCCAGCGCAGGTGGGGCCTATGGCTACACCTTC. It specifies CASAGGAYGYTF.

The rearrangement links TRBV5-1 to TRBJ2-4, with a tentative D call TRBD1 (6 bases). The CDR3 loop spans 17 amino acids. CDR1 and CDR2 (germline): SGHRS, YFSETQ. Trimming shortened V by 3 bases and J by 2 bases, and 18 bases separated the two germline ends. CDR3 coding DNA: TGCGCCAGCAGCTGGGGGACAAGTGGGGAGACCAAAAACATTCAGTACTTC. Translating it yields CASSWGTSGETKNIQYF.

The J gene is TRBJ2-7, the V gene TRBV6-2 or TRBV6-3; D is uncertain. This CDR3 is built from 13 residues. The V gene's germline CDR1 is MNHEY and CDR2 SVGEGT. Deletions cut 2 bases from V and 2 bases from J, with 7 bases between. The CDR3 sequence: CASSYTETYEQYF. The CDR3, as DNA: TGTGCCAGCAGTTACACAGAAACCTACGAGCAGTACTTC.

As to this clone: A much larger clone lies one base from this, so it may be a read error. The V call is TRBV6-6, the J call TRBJ2-7; D is perhaps TRBD1 (6 bases). Trimming removed 5 bases from V and 3 bases from J, with 8 bases in between. Germline assignment: CDR1 MNHNY and CDR2 SVGAGI (reference sequence). The CDR3 consists of 12 residues. The CDR3 region is CASSGQYYEQYF. In nucleotides, the CDR3 is TGTGCCAGCAGTGGACAGTACTACGAGCAGTACTTC.

CDR3 protein: CASSGTTGREAFF. CDR3 DNA sequence: TGTGCCAGCAGTGGAACTACAGGGCGCGAAGCTTTCTTT. The rearrangement uses TRBV27 and TRBJ1-1; possible D gene TRBD1, 6 bases. CDR3 length: 13 amino acids. V lost 5 bases to trimming and J lost 8 bases, with 15 bases between them. Per germline, CDR1 MNHEY and CDR2 SMNVEV (reference sequence).

A few counts support this clone. The V gene is TRBV28, the J gene TRBJ2-7, with D perhaps matching TRBD1 (6 bases). The V gene lost 5 bases and the J gene lost 4 bases, with 15 bases spanning the gap. Germline V CDR1 and CDR2: MDHEN, SYDVKM. This CDR3 is built from 14 residues. The CDR3 loop reads CASSLPQGNYEQYF. CDR3 sequence (DNA): TGTGCCAGCAGTCTACCTCAGGGGAATTACGAGCAGTACTTC.

The chain carries TRBV6-5 and TRBJ2-1; D might be TRBD2 (7 bases). The CDR3 totals 15 residues. Germline V CDR1 and CDR2: MNHEY, SVGAGI. The V gene lost 6 bases and the J gene lost 8 bases, with 20 bases spanning the gap. The chain's CDR3 is CASRRKGGARDEQFF. The CDR3 nucleotides read TGTGCCAGCAGAAGAAAGGGGGGGGCGCGGGATGAGCAGTTCTTC.

The chain couples TRBV18 to TRBJ2-3; no definite D call. The germline V gene encodes CDR1 KGHSH and CDR2 LQKENI. The CDR3 loop spans 12 amino acids. Trimming removed 4 bases from V and 5 bases from J, with 7 bases in between. The CDR3 DNA reads TGTGCCAGCTCACTTCGGAGAGATACGCAGTATTTT. It is translated as CASSLRRDTQYF.

The V call is TRBV19, the J call TRBJ2-3; 9 bases match TRBD2. CDR1 and CDR2 (germline): LNHDA, SQIVND (reference sequence). V gave up 3 bases and J gave up 2 bases; unmatched junction bases: 15. The CDR3 is 19 residues long. The CDR3 DNA is TGTGCCAGTAGTATCCCTATCAGTACGACTAGCGGATCCACAGATACGCAGTATTTT. Amino acid sequence: CASSIPISTTSGSTDTQYF.

V is TRBV28 and J is TRBJ2-4, with no clear D. The V end was cut by 5 bases, the J end by 0 bases, with 14 bases between. The germline V gene has CDR1 MDHEN and CDR2 SYDVKM. The CDR3 extends over 16 amino acids. The CDR3 region has the DNA TGTGCCAGCAGTCCACACCCGTCTCTAGCCAAAAACATTCAGTACTTC. Its protein is CASSPHPSLAKNIQYF.

The chain couples TRBV2 to TRBJ2-7; 7 nucleotides agree with TRBD1. With V trimmed by 7 bases and J by 0 bases, 6 bases remained unmatched. Germline V gives CDR1 SNHLY, CDR2 FYNNEI. The CDR3 runs 14 residues. For the CDR3, the DNA is TGTGCCAGCACCAAGGGGGCACTCTCCTACGAGCAGTACTTC. Its protein is CASTKGALSYEQYF.

The J gene is TRBJ2-1, the V gene TRBV13; 15 positions agree with TRBD2. CDR1 is PRHDT and CDR2 is FYEKMQ in the germline V gene (reference sequence). This CDR3 region has 18 residues. V was clipped by 7 bases and J by 6 bases; unmatched bases: 13. CDR3 region: CASIKRVGLAGGSNEQFF. DNA for the CDR3: TGTGCCAGCATCAAGAGAGTAGGACTAGCGGGAGGGAGCAATGAGCAGTTCTTC.

The sample holds a few counts of this clone. J is TRBJ2-1 and V is TRBV5-4; 13 positions match TRBD2. Germline CDR1 SGHNT, CDR2 YYREEE (reference sequence). V lost 4 bases to trimming and J lost 9 bases; unmatched junction nucleotides: 7. The CDR3 spans 15 residues. The chain's CDR3 is CASSRTSGGGREQFF. The DNA for the CDR3 is TGTGCCAGCAGCCGGACTAGCGGGGGTGGGCGTGAGCAGTTCTTC.

This clone was seen a handful of times. The chain links TRBV27 to TRBJ2-5, with TRBD2 matching over 9 bases. This CDR3 contains 16 residues. Germline trimming cut 2 bases from V and 4 bases from J; bases unmatched to any gene: 8. Germline CDR1 is MNHEY and CDR2 is SMNVEV (reference sequence). This CDR3 is CASSLLAGGWIETQYF. The CDR3 DNA reads as TGTGCCAGCAGTTTACTGGCGGGGGGGTGGATAGAGACCCAGTACTTC.

The chain is built from TRBV28 and TRBJ2-7; the match to TRBD2 covers 11 bases. CDR1 and CDR2 from the germline V gene are MDHEN and SYDVKM. V was clipped by 2 bases and J by 4 bases; unmatched bases: 4. The CDR3 contains 15 residues. The CDR3 loop is CASSLLAGGRYEQYF. CDR3 sequence (DNA): TGTGCCAGCAGTTTACTAGCGGGAGGACGGTACGAGCAGTACTTC. The full variable domain, rest sourced from reference TRBV28 and TRBJ2-7, is DVKVTQSSRYLVKRTGEKVFLECVQDMDHENMFWYRQDPGLGLRLIYFSYDVKMKEKGDIPEGYSVSREKKERFSLILESASTNQTSMYLCASSLLAGGRYEQYFGPGTRLTVT.

V usage is TRBV7-9 and J usage is TRBJ1-1; no clear D. The CDR3 sequence is 13 residues long. CDR1 is SEHNR, CDR2 FQNEAQ, per germline (reference sequence). V lost 10 bases to trimming and J lost 1 base, with 13 bases between them. The CDR3 DNA reads TGTGCCAACCGAATCGAGGGGAACACTGAAGCTTTCTTT. Amino acid sequence: CANRIEGNTEAFF.

A remark on this clone: The sample holds other DNA sequences that translate to the same CDR3. This chain connects TRBV11-2 to TRBJ2-3; TRBD2 aligns across 12 bases. This CDR3 comprises 16 residues. V was clipped by 2 bases and J by 4 bases; unmatched bases: 4. Germline V gives CDR1 SGHAT, CDR2 FQNNGV. The CDR3 reads CASSLLAGGPSDTQYF. The CDR3 nucleotides are TGTGCCAGCAGCTTACTAGCGGGGGGGCCTTCAGATACGCAGTATTTT.

In this sample, this clone turned up a few times. V is TRBV3-1 (or the pseudogene TRBV3-2) and J is TRBJ2-4, with D perhaps matching TRBD1 (5 bases). Trimming pared 1 base from V and 0 bases from J, leaving 16 bases between. The V gene's germline CDR1 is LGHDT and CDR2 YNNKEL (reference sequence). The CDR3 totals 18 residues. DNA for the CDR3: TGTGCCAGCAGCCAAGGGGCAGGGCCGACGCTAGCCAAAAACATTCAGTACTTC. It translates to CASSQGAGPTLAKNIQYF.

The CDR3 coding sequence is TGTGCCAGCAGCGCCCCGGGACAGGGGGTATATGGCTACACCTTC. It yields the protein CASSAPGQGVYGYTF. The chain joins TRBV7-9 to TRBJ1-2; the match to TRBD1 covers 11 bases. Germline assignment: CDR1 SEHNR and CDR2 FQNEAQ (reference sequence). This CDR3 is 15 amino acids long. Trimming removed 5 bases from V and 5 bases from J; junction bases left unmatched: 7.

This clone was picked up a small number of times. The chain couples TRBV29-1 to TRBJ2-1; TRBD2 matches at 7 bases. This CDR3 has 15 residues. The germline V gene encodes CDR1 SQVTM and CDR2 ANQGSEA. J gave up 4 bases and V 3 bases, and 9 bases lay outside the gene matches. CDR3 amino acids: CSVEGFGTTYNEQFF. As DNA, the CDR3 is TGCAGCGTTGAGGGGTTCGGGACTACTTACAATGAGCAGTTCTTC.

The rearrangement links TRBV2 to TRBJ2-3; 11 bases are shared with TRBD2. The V gene end was trimmed by 5 bases and the J gene end by 6 bases; junction bases not matched to a gene: 4. CDR1 and CDR2 from the germline V gene are SNHLY and FYNNEI. This CDR3 comprises 14 residues. The CDR3 loop reads CASSRLAGKDTQYF. The DNA for the CDR3 is TGTGCCAGCAGTCGACTAGCGGGGAAGGATACGCAGTATTTT.